A selection of T cell receptor beta chains follows, all from one sample in a study of CD8 T cells in ankylosing spondylitis. TCRdb redid the calling of the 5' RACE reads with MiXCR, one entry per CDR3 protein. The data hold 750,000 to 850,000 distinct CDR3 sequences, with 12% observed a single time. The specimen sequenced was blood, either unsorted or a sorted T cell fraction (not recorded which). The receptor set was obtained from a male donor with ankylosing spondylitis. Both conserved end residues are part of each CDR3. The D gene is left open where the match is weak. The listing skips clone size in some rows; elsewhere it reads once, few, many or a size class.

.	TRBV20-1	.	TRBJ1-1	TGCAGTGCTAGACAACAGGTGTACACTGAAGCTTTCTTT	CSARQQVYTEAFF
.	TRBV6-6	.	TRBJ2-3	TGTGCCAGCACCCTTCGGGGGACAGATACGCAGTATTTT	CASTLRGTDTQYF
few	TRBV6-1	.	TRBJ2-6	TGTGTCAGCGGGTTTAGCTCTGGGGCCAACGTCCTGACTTTC	CVSGFSSGANVLTF
few	TRBV7-9	.	TRBJ2-6	TGTGCCAGCAGCTTAGGTCCCATGGTATCCGGGGCCAACGTCCTGACTTTC	CASSLGPMVSGANVLTF
.	TRBV7-2	.	TRBJ2-2	TGTGCCAGCAGCATAGGGCCAAGCGCCGGGGAGCTGTTTTTT	CASSIGPSAGELFF
many	TRBV29-1	.	TRBJ1-1	TGCAGCGTTGGCCAGGTGATGAACACTGAAGCTTTCTTT	CSVGQVMNTEAFF
few	TRBV5-1	.	TRBJ2-1	TGCGCCAGCAGCCTATCAAGAGGCGACAATGAGCAGTTCTTC	CASSLSRGDNEQFF
few	TRBV20-1	.	TRBJ1-4	TGCAGTGCTAGAGATCTGGTTAGGGTAGACGAAAAACTGTTTTTT	CSARDLVRVDEKLFF
.	TRBV10-3	.	TRBJ1-1	TGTGCCATCAGTGAGTTATCCAACACTGAAGCTTTCTTT	CAISELSNTEAFF
.	TRBV19	.	TRBJ2-1	TGTGCCAGTAGCCGGTTAGGAGGGGACAATGAGCAGTTCTTC	CASSRLGGDNEQFF
few	TRBV29-1	.	TRBJ1-4	TGCAGCGTTCTTGCAACTAATGAAAAACTGTTTTTT	CSVLATNEKLFF
.	TRBV9	.	TRBJ1-5	TGTGCCAGCAGCGTAGGCCCCTGGGACTCCCAGCATTTT	CASSVGPWDSQHF
.	TRBV6-1	.	TRBJ1-4	TGTGCCAGCAGCGTGGTAGGGTCAACTAATGAAAAACTGTTTTTT	CASSVVGSTNEKLFF